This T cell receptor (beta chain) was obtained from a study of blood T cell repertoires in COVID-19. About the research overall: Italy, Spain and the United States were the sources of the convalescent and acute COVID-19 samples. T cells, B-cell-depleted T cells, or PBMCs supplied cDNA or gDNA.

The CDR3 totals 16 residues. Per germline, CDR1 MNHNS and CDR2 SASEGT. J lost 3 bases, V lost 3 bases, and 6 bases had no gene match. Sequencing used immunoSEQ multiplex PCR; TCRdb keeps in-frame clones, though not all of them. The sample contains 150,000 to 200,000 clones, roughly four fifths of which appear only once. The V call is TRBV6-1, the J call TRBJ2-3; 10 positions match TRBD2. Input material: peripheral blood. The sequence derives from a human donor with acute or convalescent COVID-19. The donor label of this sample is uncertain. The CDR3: CASSDLAGGYTDTQYF. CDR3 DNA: TGTGCCAGCAGTGATTTAGCGGGAGGCTATACAGATACGCAGTATTTT.